This T cell receptor beta chain is from a study of T cells in Graves' hyperthyroidism and ophthalmopathy. Whole-study results and caveats: Researchers found most expanded thyroid clonotypes above 0.001 in blood as well.

Template material for amplifying TCR beta CDR3 regions consisted of RNA transcripts. First-round RT-PCR targeting the TCR CDR3 was performed with the HTBI primer set. MiXCR, run by TCRdb on the multiplex PCR reads, gives a single entry per CDR3 protein. The data show about 720,000 distinct CDR3 sequences, approximately 19% seen once. In regard to this clonotype: Its antigen is unidentified.

The sequencing sample was made of blood. The sequence came from a woman aged 50 to 60 with Graves' hyperthyroidism that later progressed to Graves' ophthalmopathy.

CDR3 amino acids: CSVPTPGTLNTGELFF. In nucleotides, the CDR3 is TGCAGTGTCCCTACCCCCGGGACATTAAACACCGGGGAGCTGTTTTTT. This chain links TRBV20-1 with TRBJ2-2; TRBD1 is a possible D gene (6 bases). The CDR3 runs to 16 residues. Germline-derived CDR1 and CDR2 are DFQATT and SNEGSKA (reference sequence). With 7 bases removed from V and 2 bases from J, the gap between germline ends came to 20 bases.